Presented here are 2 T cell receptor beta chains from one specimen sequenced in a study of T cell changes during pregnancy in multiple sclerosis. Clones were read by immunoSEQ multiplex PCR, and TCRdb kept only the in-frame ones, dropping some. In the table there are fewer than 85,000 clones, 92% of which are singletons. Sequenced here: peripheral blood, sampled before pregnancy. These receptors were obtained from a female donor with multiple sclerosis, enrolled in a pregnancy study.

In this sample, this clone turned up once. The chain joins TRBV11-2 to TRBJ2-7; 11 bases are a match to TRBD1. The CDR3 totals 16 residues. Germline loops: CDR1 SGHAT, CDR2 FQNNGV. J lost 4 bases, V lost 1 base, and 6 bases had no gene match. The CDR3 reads CASSLVPGQGVYEQYF. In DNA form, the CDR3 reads TGTGCCAGCAGCTTAGTCCCGGGACAGGGGGTTTACGAGCAGTACTTC. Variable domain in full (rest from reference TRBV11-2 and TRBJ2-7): EAGVAQSPRYKIIEKRQSVAFWCNPISGHATLYWYQQILGQGPKLLIQFQNNGVVDDSQLPKDRFSAERLKGVDSTLKIQPAKLEDSAVYLCASSLVPGQGVYEQYFGPGTRLTVT.

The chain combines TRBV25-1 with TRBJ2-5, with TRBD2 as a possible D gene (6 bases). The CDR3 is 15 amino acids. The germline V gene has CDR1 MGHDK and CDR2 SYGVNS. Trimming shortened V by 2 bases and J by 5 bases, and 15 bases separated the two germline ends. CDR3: CASSEGGTGRETQYF. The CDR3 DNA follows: TGTGCCAGCAGTGAAGGCGGGACCGGGCGGGAGACCCAGTACTTC.